This T cell receptor (beta chain) was recovered during a study of blood T cell repertoires in COVID-19. Study at large: Acute and convalescent COVID-19 samples came from the United States, Italy and Spain.

This clone has a single count. V lost 3 bases, J lost 6 bases, and 8 bases lay in between. The germline gives CDR1 SQVTM, CDR2 ANQGSEA. The CDR3 is 11 amino acids. Authors' methods: Quantification of nucleated cells was approximated via reference gene primer amplification. Measured with immunoSEQ multiplex PCR; TCRdb has only the in-frame clones, and not every one. V and J calls and clone size are copied from that table; D and trimming were computed from the DNA. Among about 140,000 clones, just over 85% were seen once, and the ten largest hold 1.5% to 1.9%. The rearrangement links TRBV29-1 to TRBJ1-1; the D is unclear. This sequence originates from an older woman with acute or convalescent COVID-19. Material: peripheral blood. The DNA for the CDR3 is TGCAGCGTTGAGCGGCAGTCTGAAGCTTTCTTT. This gives the protein CSVERQSEAFF.